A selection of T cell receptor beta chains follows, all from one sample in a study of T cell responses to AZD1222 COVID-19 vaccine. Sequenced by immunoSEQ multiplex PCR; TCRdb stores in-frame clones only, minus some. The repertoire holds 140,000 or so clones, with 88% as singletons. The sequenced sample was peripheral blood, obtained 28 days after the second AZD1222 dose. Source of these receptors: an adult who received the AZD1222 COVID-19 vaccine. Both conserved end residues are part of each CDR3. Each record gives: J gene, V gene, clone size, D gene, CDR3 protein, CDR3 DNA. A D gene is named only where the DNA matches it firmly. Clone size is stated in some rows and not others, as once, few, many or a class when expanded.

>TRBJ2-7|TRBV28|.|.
CASLRDGYSYEQYF
TGTGCCAGCCTACGGGACGGCTACTCCTACGAGCAGTACTTC
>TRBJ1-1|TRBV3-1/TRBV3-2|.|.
CASSRLKGLQAFF
TGTGCCAGCAGCCGTCTCAAGGGGCTCCAAGCTTTCTTT
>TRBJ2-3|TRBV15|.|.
CATSRVYPDTQYF
TGTGCCACCAGCAGGGTGTATCCTGATACGCAGTATTTT
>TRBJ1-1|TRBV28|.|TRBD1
CASPLGRGQAFF
TGTGCCAGCCCCCTGGGCAGGGGGCAAGCTTTCTTT
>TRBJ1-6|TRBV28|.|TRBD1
CASSDVRDRRNSPLHF
TGTGCCAGCAGTGACGTCCGGGACAGAAGAAATTCACCCCTCCACTTT
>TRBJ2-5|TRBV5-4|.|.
CASSFGPGTQYF
TGTGCCAGCAGCTTCGGGCCTGGGACCCAGTACTTC
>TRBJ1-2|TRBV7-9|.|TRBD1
CASSSYRGGYTF
TGTGCCAGCAGCTCATACAGGGGCGGCTACACCTTC
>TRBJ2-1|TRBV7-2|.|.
CASSPATPRSEQFF
TGTGCCAGCAGCCCCGCGACTCCTCGAAGTGAGCAGTTCTTC
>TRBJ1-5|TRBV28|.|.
CASTLFINQPQHF
TGTGCCAGCACCCTATTCATCAATCAGCCCCAGCATTTT
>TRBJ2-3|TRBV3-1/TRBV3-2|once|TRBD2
CASGGDTDTQYF
TGTGCCAGCGGGGGGGATACAGATACGCAGTATTTT
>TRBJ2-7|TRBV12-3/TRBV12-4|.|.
CASSLSGTYEQYF
TGTGCCAGCAGTTTAAGCGGAACCTACGAGCAGTACTTC
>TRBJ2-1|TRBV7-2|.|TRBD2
CASSFLSGGFNEQFF
TGTGCCAGCAGCTTTTTATCGGGGGGGTTCAATGAGCAGTTCTTC
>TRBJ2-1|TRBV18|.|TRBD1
CASSPSQRTGMSEQFF
TGTGCCAGCTCACCATCGCAAAGGACAGGGATGAGTGAGCAGTTCTTC
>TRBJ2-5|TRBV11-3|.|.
CASSFDGQETQYF
TGTGCCAGCAGCTTCGACGGTCAAGAGACCCAGTACTTC
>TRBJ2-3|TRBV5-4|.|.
CASSLGGREADTQYF
TGTGCCAGCAGCTTGGGGGGCAGGGAGGCAGATACGCAGTATTTT
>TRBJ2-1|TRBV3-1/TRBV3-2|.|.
CASSQGLIRGGDNEQFF
TGTGCCAGCAGCCAGGGGCTTATTAGAGGGGGGGACAATGAGCAGTTCTTC
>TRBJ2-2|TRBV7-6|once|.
CASSLQGGGELFF
TGTGCCAGCAGCTTACAAGGTGGCGGGGAGCTGTTTTTT
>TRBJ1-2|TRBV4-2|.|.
CASSPLGGNYGYTF
TGTGCCAGCAGCCCCTTGGGAGGGAACTATGGCTACACCTTC
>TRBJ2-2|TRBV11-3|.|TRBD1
CASSRTGAGELFF
TGTGCCAGCAGCCGTACAGGGGCCGGGGAGCTGTTTTTT
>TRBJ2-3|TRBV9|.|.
CASSVQSPDTQYF
TGTGCCAGCAGCGTACAAAGTCCAGATACGCAGTATTTT
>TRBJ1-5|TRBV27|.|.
CASRQGRQPQHF
TGTGCCAGCAGACAGGGACGACAGCCCCAGCATTTT
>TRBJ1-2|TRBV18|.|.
CASSPWSVEANYGYTF
TGTGCCAGCTCACCCTGGAGTGTTGAAGCTAACTATGGCTACACCTTC
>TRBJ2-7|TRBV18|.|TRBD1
CASSPPQGVPSYEQYF
TGTGCCAGCTCACCACCTCAGGGGGTACCTTCCTACGAGCAGTACTTC